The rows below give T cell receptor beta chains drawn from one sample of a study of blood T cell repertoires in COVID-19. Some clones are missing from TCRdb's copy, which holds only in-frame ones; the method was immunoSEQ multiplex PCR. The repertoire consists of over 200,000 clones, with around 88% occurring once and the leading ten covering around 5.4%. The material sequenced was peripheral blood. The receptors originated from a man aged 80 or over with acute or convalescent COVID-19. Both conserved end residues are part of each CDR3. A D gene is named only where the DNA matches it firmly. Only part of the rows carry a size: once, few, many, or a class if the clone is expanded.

CDR3aa: CSVVVGGVGTGELFF
CDR3nt: TGCAGCGTTGTCGTGGGCGGGGTTGGCACCGGGGAGCTGTTTTTT
d_gene: -
len: 15
abundance: -
j_gene: TRBJ2-2
v_gene: TRBV29-1

CDR3aa: CASSASTLGSQETQYF
CDR3nt: TGTGCCAGCAGTGCATCGACACTGGGGAGCCAAGAGACCCAGTACTTC
d_gene: -
len: 16
abundance: -
j_gene: TRBJ2-5
v_gene: TRBV2

CDR3aa: CATSDPGLAGTTEQFF
CDR3nt: TGTGCCACCAGTGACCCGGGACTAGCGGGAACGACTGAGCAGTTCTTC
d_gene: TRBD2
len: 16
abundance: -
j_gene: TRBJ2-1
v_gene: TRBV24-1

CDR3aa: CASSLRPGTSGGETSTDTQYF
CDR3nt: TGCGCCAGCAGCTTGAGGCCCGGGACTAGCGGGGGGGAAACTAGCACAGATACGCAGTATTTT
d_gene: TRBD2
len: 21
abundance: -
j_gene: TRBJ2-3
v_gene: TRBV5-1

CDR3aa: CASSLRDRTYEQYF
CDR3nt: TGTGCCAGCAGCTTACGAGACAGGACCTACGAGCAGTACTTC
d_gene: -
len: 14
abundance: -
j_gene: TRBJ2-7
v_gene: TRBV5-4

CDR3aa: CASSRRAYQETQYF
CDR3nt: TGTGCCAGCAGCAGGAGGGCGTACCAAGAGACCCAGTACTTC
d_gene: -
len: 14
abundance: -
j_gene: TRBJ2-5
v_gene: TRBV5-6

CDR3aa: CASSPSLNTEAFF
CDR3nt: TGTGCCAGCTCACCGAGTTTGAACACTGAAGCTTTCTTT
d_gene: -
len: 13
abundance: few
j_gene: TRBJ1-1
v_gene: TRBV18

CDR3aa: CASAGDRSYNEQFF
CDR3nt: TGTGCCTCCGCTGGGGACAGGTCCTACAATGAGCAGTTCTTC
d_gene: TRBD1
len: 14
abundance: -
j_gene: TRBJ2-1
v_gene: TRBV24-1

CDR3aa: CASSVGQGADTQYF
CDR3nt: TGTGCCAGCAGCGTGGGACAGGGGGCAGATACGCAGTATTTT
d_gene: TRBD1
len: 14
abundance: -
j_gene: TRBJ2-3
v_gene: TRBV5-6

CDR3aa: CASSKAGTGEGIQYF
CDR3nt: TGTGCCAGCAGCAAAGCCGGGACAGGGGAGGGCATTCAGTACTTC
d_gene: -
len: 15
abundance: -
j_gene: TRBJ2-4
v_gene: TRBV21-1

CDR3aa: CASMRCGGSLTDTQYF
CDR3nt: TGCGCCAGCATGAGGTGTGGCGGGAGTCTCACAGATACGCAGTATTTT
d_gene: TRBD2
len: 16
abundance: -
j_gene: TRBJ2-3
v_gene: TRBV10-1

CDR3aa: CASSPVRQGVGYF
CDR3nt: TGCGCCAGCAGTCCGGTCCGACAGGGGGTCGGGTATTTT
d_gene: TRBD1
len: 13
abundance: -
j_gene: TRBJ2-3
v_gene: TRBV10-1

CDR3aa: CVRSLVKGAFF
CDR3nt: TGTGTCAGAAGCTTAGTGAAGGGGGCTTTCTTT
d_gene: -
len: 11
abundance: -
j_gene: TRBJ1-1
v_gene: TRBV7-5

CDR3aa: CASSPGQGRTDTQYF
CDR3nt: TGTGCCAGCAGCCCGGGACAGGGTAGAACAGATACGCAGTATTTT
d_gene: TRBD1
len: 15
abundance: -
j_gene: TRBJ2-3
v_gene: TRBV6-2/TRBV6-3

CDR3aa: CASSLGIGSLDPKNIQYF
CDR3nt: TGTGCCAGCAGCCTCGGGATTGGATCCCTGGATCCCAAAAACATTCAGTACTTC
d_gene: -
len: 18
abundance: once
j_gene: TRBJ2-4
v_gene: TRBV7-9

CDR3aa: CASSLPQNYEQYF
CDR3nt: TGTGCCAGCAGTTTACCGCAGAACTACGAGCAGTACTTC
d_gene: -
len: 13
abundance: once
j_gene: TRBJ2-7
v_gene: TRBV28

CDR3aa: CASNRGDLGANVLTF
CDR3nt: TGTGCCAGTAACAGGGGGGATTTAGGGGCCAACGTCCTGACTTTC
d_gene: TRBD1
len: 15
abundance: -
j_gene: TRBJ2-6
v_gene: TRBV19

CDR3aa: CSASLGTGPYGYTF
CDR3nt: TGCAGCGCCTCATTAGGGACAGGTCCCTATGGCTACACCTTC
d_gene: TRBD1
len: 14
abundance: once
j_gene: TRBJ1-2
v_gene: TRBV29-1

CDR3aa: CASSVGAGIRLEQYF
CDR3nt: TGTGCCAGTAGTGTAGGCGCCGGAATCAGACTCGAGCAGTACTTC
d_gene: -
len: 15
abundance: -
j_gene: TRBJ2-7
v_gene: TRBV19

CDR3aa: CASSQGSPYGYTF
CDR3nt: TGTGCCAGCAGCCAGGGATCCCCCTATGGCTACACCTTC
d_gene: -
len: 13
abundance: -
j_gene: TRBJ1-2
v_gene: TRBV9

CDR3aa: CASRLAGGVDTQYF
CDR3nt: TGTGCCAGCCGACTAGCGGGGGGTGTAGATACGCAGTATTTT
d_gene: TRBD2
len: 14
abundance: -
j_gene: TRBJ2-3
v_gene: TRBV19

CDR3aa: CASRTGTGSKQYF
CDR3nt: TGTGCCAGCAGAACCGGGACAGGGTCCAAGCAGTACTTC
d_gene: TRBD1
len: 13
abundance: -
j_gene: TRBJ2-7
v_gene: TRBV2

CDR3aa: CASSPNRQGRAGELFF
CDR3nt: TGTGCCAGCAGTCCCAACCGACAGGGGAGGGCCGGGGAGCTGTTTTTT
d_gene: -
len: 16
abundance: -
j_gene: TRBJ2-2
v_gene: TRBV6-2/TRBV6-3

CDR3aa: CASSQSKGPTGQEEPHKNIQYF
CDR3nt: TGCGCCAGCAGTCAATCTAAAGGGCCAACGGGACAGGAGGAGCCCCACAAAAACATTCAGTACTTC
d_gene: TRBD1
len: 22
abundance: -
j_gene: TRBJ2-4
v_gene: TRBV23-1

CDR3aa: CASSPGPRGQETQYF
CDR3nt: TGCGCCAGCAGCCCTGGACCGAGGGGGCAAGAGACCCAGTACTTC
d_gene: -
len: 15
abundance: -
j_gene: TRBJ2-5
v_gene: TRBV5-1

CDR3aa: CASGQGAREQYF
CDR3nt: TGTGCCAGCGGACAGGGCGCAAGGGAGCAGTACTTC
d_gene: TRBD1
len: 12
abundance: few
j_gene: TRBJ2-7
v_gene: TRBV6-5

CDR3aa: CAWSGVRRDTEAFF
CDR3nt: TGTGCCTGGAGTGGTGTCCGGCGGGACACTGAAGCTTTCTTT
d_gene: -
len: 14
abundance: -
j_gene: TRBJ1-1
v_gene: TRBV30

CDR3aa: CASAWTGMTDTQYF
CDR3nt: TGCGCCAGCGCCTGGACAGGGATGACAGATACGCAGTATTTT
d_gene: TRBD1
len: 14
abundance: few
j_gene: TRBJ2-3
v_gene: TRBV5-1

CDR3aa: CASSVLAGDIHEQFF
CDR3nt: TGTGCCAGCAGTGTTCTAGCGGGAGATATCCATGAGCAGTTCTTC
d_gene: TRBD2
len: 15
abundance: -
j_gene: TRBJ2-1
v_gene: TRBV2

CDR3aa: CASSATGEPYNEQFF
CDR3nt: TGCGCCAGCAGCGCAACAGGGGAACCCTACAATGAGCAGTTCTTC
d_gene: TRBD1
len: 15
abundance: -
j_gene: TRBJ2-1
v_gene: TRBV5-1

CDR3aa: CASSRHLNRLAKNIQYF
CDR3nt: TGTGCCAGCAGCAGACACCTAAACCGCCTAGCCAAAAACATTCAGTACTTC
d_gene: -
len: 17
abundance: -
j_gene: TRBJ2-4
v_gene: TRBV21-1

CDR3aa: CASSESVAFYEQYF
CDR3nt: TGTGCCAGCAGTGAAAGCGTCGCATTTTACGAGCAGTACTTC
d_gene: -
len: 14
abundance: -
j_gene: TRBJ2-7
v_gene: TRBV6-1

CDR3aa: CASSLGQGPYNEQFF
CDR3nt: TGCGCCAGCAGCTTGGGGCAGGGGCCTTACAATGAGCAGTTCTTC
d_gene: -
len: 15
abundance: -
j_gene: TRBJ2-1
v_gene: TRBV5-1

CDR3aa: CASPPRTGGIYEQYF
CDR3nt: TGTGCCAGCCCCCCCCGGACAGGGGGAATCTACGAGCAGTACTTC
d_gene: TRBD1
len: 15
abundance: -
j_gene: TRBJ2-7
v_gene: TRBV28

CDR3aa: CATSRDRGDTQYF
CDR3nt: TGTGCCACCAGCAGAGATAGGGGAGATACGCAGTATTTT
d_gene: -
len: 13
abundance: -
j_gene: TRBJ2-3
v_gene: TRBV15

CDR3aa: CASSLSGSLNNEQFF
CDR3nt: TGTGCCAGCAGCCTCAGCGGGAGCTTGAACAATGAGCAGTTCTTC
d_gene: TRBD2
len: 15
abundance: few
j_gene: TRBJ2-1
v_gene: TRBV28

CDR3aa: CASRNSGLGTEAFF
CDR3nt: TGTGCCAGCAGGAACTCAGGGTTGGGCACTGAAGCTTTCTTT
d_gene: -
len: 14
abundance: -
j_gene: TRBJ1-1
v_gene: TRBV6-5